This passage covers 12 T cell receptor beta chains from one sample sequenced in a study of blood T cell repertoires in COVID-19. Here immunoSEQ multiplex PCR was the method, and the copy in TCRdb shows in-frame clones only, minus some. The data show under 200,000 clones, with 83% seen just once and approximately 4.4% held by the top ten. Input material: PBMCs or T cells enriched from blood (not recorded which). These receptor sequences come from a woman in her 50s who had recovered from COVID-19.

This clone showed up just once. The chain carries TRBV12-5 and TRBJ2-5; D is perhaps TRBD2 (5 bases). CDR3 size: 14 residues. In germline, CDR1 is LGHNT, CDR2 FRNRAP. With 3 bases removed from V and 3 bases from J, the gap between germline ends came to 11 bases. This CDR3 reads CASGFPGLEETQYF. The DNA for the CDR3 is TGTGCTAGTGGTTTCCCGGGATTGGAAGAGACCCAGTACTTC.

This clone showed up many times. For the CDR3, the DNA is TGTGCCACCAGTGATTCCAGCGCCTATGGCTACACCTTC. It translates to CATSDSSAYGYTF. J is TRBJ1-2 and V is TRBV24-1; D remains ambiguous. CDR3 length: 13 amino acids. The germline CDR1 and CDR2 sequences are KGHDR and SFDVKD. Trimming removed 2 bases from V and 4 bases from J, with 7 bases in between.

CDR3 loop: CASSFQGSYEQYV. The CDR3 DNA follows: TGTGCCAGCAGCTTCCAGGGATCCTACGAGCAGTACGTC. The V call is TRBV7-8, the J call TRBJ2-7, with D perhaps matching TRBD1 (5 bases). This CDR3 is built from 13 residues. The germline V and J ends were trimmed by 3 bases and 1 base, with 7 bases remaining between them. Germline V gene sequence: CDR1 SGHVS, CDR2 FQNEAQ.

The genes are TRBV13 and TRBJ2-3, with 13 bases lining up with TRBD2. The CDR3 is made up of 20 amino acids. The germline V gene has CDR1 PRHDT and CDR2 FYEKMQ (reference sequence). J gave up 0 bases and V 6 bases, and 15 bases lay outside the gene matches. Here the CDR3 reads CASSYPGLAGLSYSTDTQYF. As DNA, the CDR3 is TGTGCCAGCAGTTACCCGGGACTAGCGGGACTATCCTATAGCACAGATACGCAGTATTTT.

This chain links TRBV19 with TRBJ1-5; D remains ambiguous. Germline CDR1 LNHDA, CDR2 SQIVND (reference sequence). The V gene lost 0 bases and the J gene lost 6 bases, with 12 bases spanning the gap. The CDR3 sequence is 15 residues long. The CDR3 nucleotides are TGTGCCAGTAGTATAGATCGTGGGAGCGGTCAGCCCCAGCATTTT. Translating it yields CASSIDRGSGQPQHF.

This clone was seen repeatedly, ten times or more. The rearrangement links TRBV11-2 to TRBJ1-6, with 8 nucleotides matching TRBD1. The CDR3 spans 15 residues. The V segment lost 5 bases and the J segment 10 bases; nucleotides outside the gene matches: 10. Per the germline V gene, CDR1 is SGHAT and CDR2 is FQNNGV. CDR3 DNA sequence: TGTGCCAGCAGCCGCATGACAGGGGTCGGCTCACCCCTCCACTTT. Amino acid sequence: CASSRMTGVGSPLHF.

The chain has TRBV30 and TRBJ1-2; a weak D match, TRBD1 (5 bases). Germline loops: CDR1 GTSNPN, CDR2 SVGIG (reference sequence). This CDR3 is 11 amino acids long. V lost 8 bases to trimming and J lost 4 bases, with 11 bases between them. CDR3 sequence (DNA): TGTGCCGGGGATAGGGGCTATGGCTACACCTTC. Translation: CAGDRGYGYTF. Full variable domain (missing parts from reference TRBV30 and TRBJ1-2): SQTIHQWPATLVQPVGSPLSLECTVEGTSNPNLYWYRQAAGRGLQLLFYSVGIGQISSEVPQNLSASRPQDRQFILSSKKLLLSDSGFYLCAGDRGYGYTFGSGTRLTVV.

CDR3 residues: CASSQDWLAVENEQFF. DNA of the CDR3: TGCGCCAGCAGCCAAGATTGGCTAGCAGTGGAAAATGAGCAGTTCTTC. The chain carries TRBV4-3 and TRBJ2-1; the D gene is possibly TRBD2 (5 bases). The CDR3 loop spans 16 amino acids. Germline V CDR1 and CDR2: LGHNA, YSLEER. Trimming left V 0 bases short and J 7 bases short, with 16 bases between.

The chain has TRBV4-1 and TRBJ2-2, with 7 bases identical to TRBD1. J gave up 0 bases and V 4 bases, and 5 bases lay outside the gene matches. Germline V gene sequence: CDR1 MGHRA, CDR2 YSYEKL. The CDR3 sequence is 16 residues long. CDR3 bases: TGCGCCAGCAGCCGTGGGACAGTATCGAACACCGGGGAGCTGTTTTTT. This translates into CASSRGTVSNTGELFF.

V is TRBV30 and J is TRBJ2-3; D remains ambiguous. Deletions cut 4 bases from V and 1 base from J, with 12 bases between. CDR1 and CDR2 from the germline V gene are GTSNPN and SVGIG (reference sequence). The CDR3 length is 14 residues. The CDR3 protein is CAWNPRPGTDTQYF. CDR3 DNA: TGTGCCTGGAACCCGCGGCCTGGCACAGATACGCAGTATTTT.

There are a few counts of this clone. The chain has TRBV7-9 and TRBJ1-1; 7 bases agree with TRBD1. The CDR3 runs 14 residues. V was clipped by 5 bases and J by 1 base; unmatched bases: 4. Per germline, CDR1 SEHNR and CDR2 FQNEAQ (reference sequence). The CDR3 loop reads CASSPRTGNTEAFF. The CDR3 nucleotides read TGTGCCAGCAGCCCTCGGACAGGGAACACTGAAGCTTTCTTT.

This sequence joins TRBV5-6 and TRBJ1-2; no clear D gene. The CDR3 totals 13 residues. V was clipped by 0 bases and J by 4 bases, with 7 bases between them. Germline V gene sequence: CDR1 SGHDT, CDR2 YYEEEE. This CDR3 reads CASSLGSPYGYTF. The CDR3 bases are TGTGCCAGCAGCTTGGGCAGTCCCTATGGCTACACCTTC.